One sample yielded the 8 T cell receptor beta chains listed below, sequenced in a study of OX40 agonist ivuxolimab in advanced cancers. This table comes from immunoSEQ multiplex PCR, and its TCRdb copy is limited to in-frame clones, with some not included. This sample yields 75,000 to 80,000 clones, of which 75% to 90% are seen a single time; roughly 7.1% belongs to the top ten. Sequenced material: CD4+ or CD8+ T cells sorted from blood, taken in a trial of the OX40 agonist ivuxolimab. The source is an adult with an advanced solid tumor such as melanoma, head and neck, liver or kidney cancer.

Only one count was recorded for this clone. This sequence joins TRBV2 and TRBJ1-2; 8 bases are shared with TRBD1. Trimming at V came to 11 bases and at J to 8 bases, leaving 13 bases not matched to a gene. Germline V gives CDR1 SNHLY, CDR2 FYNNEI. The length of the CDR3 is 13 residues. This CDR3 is CAATGTGYYGYTF. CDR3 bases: TGTGCCGCAACCGGGACAGGATATTACGGCTACACCTTC.

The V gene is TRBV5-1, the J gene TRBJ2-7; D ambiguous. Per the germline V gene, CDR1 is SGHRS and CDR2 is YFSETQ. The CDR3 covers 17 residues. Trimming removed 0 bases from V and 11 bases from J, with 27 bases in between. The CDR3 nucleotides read TGCGCCAGCAGCTTGGTGCCGGCAGTGCTTACACCTACGAGCGAGTACTTC. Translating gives CASSLVPAVLTPTSEYF.

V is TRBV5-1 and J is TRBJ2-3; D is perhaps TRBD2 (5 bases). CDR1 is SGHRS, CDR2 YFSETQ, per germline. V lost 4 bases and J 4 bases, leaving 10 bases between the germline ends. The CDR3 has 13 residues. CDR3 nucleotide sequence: TGCGCCAGCAGCGGGAGTTTGGCAGATACGCAGTATTTT. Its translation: CASSGSLADTQYF.

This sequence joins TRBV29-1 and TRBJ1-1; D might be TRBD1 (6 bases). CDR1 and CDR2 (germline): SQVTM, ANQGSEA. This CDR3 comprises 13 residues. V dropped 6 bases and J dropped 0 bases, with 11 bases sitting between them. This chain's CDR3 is CSVEGGMNTEAFF. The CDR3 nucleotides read TGCAGCGTCGAGGGGGGTATGAACACTGAAGCTTTCTTT.

The CDR3 DNA reads as TGCGCCAGCAGCTTGAACGGGGCGAGCTCCTACGAGCAGTACTTC. Translation gives CASSLNGASSYEQYF. V and J are TRBV5-1 and TRBJ2-7; D is perhaps TRBD1 or TRBD2 (5 bases each). This CDR3 has 15 residues. The V gene's germline CDR1 is SGHRS and CDR2 YFSETQ. Trimming pared 1 base from V and 0 bases from J, leaving 11 bases between.

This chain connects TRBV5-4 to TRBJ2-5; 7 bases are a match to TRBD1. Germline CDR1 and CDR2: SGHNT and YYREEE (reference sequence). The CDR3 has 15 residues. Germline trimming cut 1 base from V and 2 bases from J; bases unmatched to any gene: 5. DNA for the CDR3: TGTGCCAGCAGCTTGTGGGACAGACAACAAGAGACCCAGTACTTC. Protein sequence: CASSLWDRQQETQYF.

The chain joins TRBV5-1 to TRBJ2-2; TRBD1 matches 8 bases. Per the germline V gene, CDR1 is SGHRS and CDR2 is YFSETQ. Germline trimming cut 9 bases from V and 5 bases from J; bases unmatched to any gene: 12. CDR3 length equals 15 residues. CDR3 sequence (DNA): TGCGCCACCACGTCAGGACAGGGCGGAACCGGGGAGCTGTTTTTT. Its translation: CATTSGQGGTGELFF.

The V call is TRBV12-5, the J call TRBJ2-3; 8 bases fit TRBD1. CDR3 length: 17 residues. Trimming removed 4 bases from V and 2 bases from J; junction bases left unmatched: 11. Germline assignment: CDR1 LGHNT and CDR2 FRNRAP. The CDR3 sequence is CASGSQTTGDLTDTQYF. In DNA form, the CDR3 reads TGTGCTAGTGGTTCTCAAACGACAGGGGATCTCACAGATACGCAGTATTTT.